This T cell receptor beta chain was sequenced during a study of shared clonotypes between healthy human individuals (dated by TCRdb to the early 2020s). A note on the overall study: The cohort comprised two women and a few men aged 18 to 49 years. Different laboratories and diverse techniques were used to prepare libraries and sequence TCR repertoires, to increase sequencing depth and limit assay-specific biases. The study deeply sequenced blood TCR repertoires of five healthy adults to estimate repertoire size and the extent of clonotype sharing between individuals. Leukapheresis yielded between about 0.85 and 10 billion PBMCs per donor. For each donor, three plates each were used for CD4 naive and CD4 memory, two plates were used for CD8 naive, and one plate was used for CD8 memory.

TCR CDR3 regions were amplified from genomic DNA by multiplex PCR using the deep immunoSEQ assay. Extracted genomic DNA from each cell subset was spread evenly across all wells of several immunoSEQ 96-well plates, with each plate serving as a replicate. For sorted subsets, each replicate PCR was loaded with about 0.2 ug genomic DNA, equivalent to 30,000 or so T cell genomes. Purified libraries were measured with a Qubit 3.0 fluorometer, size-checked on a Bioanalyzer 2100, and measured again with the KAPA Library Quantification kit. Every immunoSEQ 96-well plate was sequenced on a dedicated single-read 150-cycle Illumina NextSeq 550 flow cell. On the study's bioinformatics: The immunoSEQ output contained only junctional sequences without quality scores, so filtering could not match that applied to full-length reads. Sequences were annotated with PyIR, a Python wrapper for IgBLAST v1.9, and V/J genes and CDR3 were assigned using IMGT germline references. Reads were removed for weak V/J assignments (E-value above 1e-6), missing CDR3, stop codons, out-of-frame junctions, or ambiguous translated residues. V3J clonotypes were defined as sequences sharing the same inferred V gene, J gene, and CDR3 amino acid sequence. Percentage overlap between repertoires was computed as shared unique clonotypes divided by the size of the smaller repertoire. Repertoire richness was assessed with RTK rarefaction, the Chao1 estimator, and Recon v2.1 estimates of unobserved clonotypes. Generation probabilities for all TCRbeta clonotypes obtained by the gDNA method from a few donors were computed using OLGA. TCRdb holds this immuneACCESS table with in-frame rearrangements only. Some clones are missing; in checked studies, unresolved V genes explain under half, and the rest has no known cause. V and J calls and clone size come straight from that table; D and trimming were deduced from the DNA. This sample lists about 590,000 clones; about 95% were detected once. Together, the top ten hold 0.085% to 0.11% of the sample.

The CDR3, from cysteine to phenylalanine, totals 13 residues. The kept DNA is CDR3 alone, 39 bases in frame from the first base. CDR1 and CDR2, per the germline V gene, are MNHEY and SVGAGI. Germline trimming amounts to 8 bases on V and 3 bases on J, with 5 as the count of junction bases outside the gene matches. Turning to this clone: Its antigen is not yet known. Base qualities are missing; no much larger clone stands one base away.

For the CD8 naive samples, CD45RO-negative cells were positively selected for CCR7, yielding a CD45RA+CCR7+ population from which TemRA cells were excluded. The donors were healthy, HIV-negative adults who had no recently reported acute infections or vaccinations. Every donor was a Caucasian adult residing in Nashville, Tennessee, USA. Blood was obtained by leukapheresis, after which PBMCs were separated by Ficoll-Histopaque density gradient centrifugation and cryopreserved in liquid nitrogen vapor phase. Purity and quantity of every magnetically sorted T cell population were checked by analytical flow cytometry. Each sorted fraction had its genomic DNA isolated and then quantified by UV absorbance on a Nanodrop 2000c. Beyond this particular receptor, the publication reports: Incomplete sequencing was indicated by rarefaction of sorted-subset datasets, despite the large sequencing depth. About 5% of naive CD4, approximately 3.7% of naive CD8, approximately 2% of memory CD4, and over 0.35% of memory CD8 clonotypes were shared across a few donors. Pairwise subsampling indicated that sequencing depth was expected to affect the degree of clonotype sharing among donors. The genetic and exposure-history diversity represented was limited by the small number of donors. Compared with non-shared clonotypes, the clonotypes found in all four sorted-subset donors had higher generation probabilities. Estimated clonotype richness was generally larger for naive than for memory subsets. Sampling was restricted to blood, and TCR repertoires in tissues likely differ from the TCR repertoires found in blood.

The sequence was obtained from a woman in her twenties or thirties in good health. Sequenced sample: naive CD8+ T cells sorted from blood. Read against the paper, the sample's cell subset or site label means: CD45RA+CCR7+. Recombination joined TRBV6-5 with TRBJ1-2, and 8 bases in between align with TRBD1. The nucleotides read TGTGCCAGCTTCGGACAGGGCGACTATGGCTACACCTTC. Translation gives CASFGQGDYGYTF.